This T cell receptor beta chain was obtained from a study (TCRdb year 2016). The library relied on RT-PCR. Sequencing instrument: Illumina MiSeq. The public reads were reanalyzed by TCRdb: fastp trimming at Q25, MiXCR alignment, in-frame beta chains only. Every distinct CDR3 protein forms one entry, paired with its most common genes and DNA. The sample table holds 650,000 to 800,000 distinct CDR3 sequences, of which approximately 15% were seen once. 3% to 4.5% of the sample rests with the top ten. This clonotype showed up many times. Its binding antigen is unknown. Base qualities are missing; no much larger clone stands one base away. The CDR3 covers 14 residues, taking in both the cysteine and the phenylalanine. Here the CDR3 DNA is all that survives: 42 bases in frame from base 1. The germline V gene (reference sequence) supplies CDR1 MNHNY and CDR2 SVGAGI. At the junction V is shortened by 6 bases and J by 8 bases, with 17 bases in between.

This sequence originates from a female donor in good health, serving as a healthy control. Material for sequencing was memory CD4+ T cells from blood. The sequence links TRBV6-6 to TRBJ2-1; possibly the D gene is TRBD2, per 6 matching bases. This receptor has the CDR3 CASRRDHSAYEQFF. Here is the DNA: TGTGCCAGCAGGCGGGACCACTCGGCGTATGAGCAGTTCTTC.